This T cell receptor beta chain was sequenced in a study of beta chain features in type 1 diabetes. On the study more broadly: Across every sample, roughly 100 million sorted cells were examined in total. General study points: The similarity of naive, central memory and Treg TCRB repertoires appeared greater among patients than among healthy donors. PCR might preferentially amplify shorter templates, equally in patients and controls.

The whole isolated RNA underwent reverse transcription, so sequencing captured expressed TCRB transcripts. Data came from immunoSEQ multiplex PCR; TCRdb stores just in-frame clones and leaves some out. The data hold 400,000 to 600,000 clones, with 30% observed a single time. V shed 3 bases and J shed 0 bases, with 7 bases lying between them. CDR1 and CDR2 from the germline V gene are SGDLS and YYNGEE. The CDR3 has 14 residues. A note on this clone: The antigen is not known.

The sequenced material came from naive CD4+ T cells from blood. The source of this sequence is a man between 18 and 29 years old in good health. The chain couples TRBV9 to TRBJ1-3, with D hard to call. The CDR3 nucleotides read TGTGCCAGCAGCGCACAGTACTCTGGAAACACCATATATTTT. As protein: CASSAQYSGNTIYF.